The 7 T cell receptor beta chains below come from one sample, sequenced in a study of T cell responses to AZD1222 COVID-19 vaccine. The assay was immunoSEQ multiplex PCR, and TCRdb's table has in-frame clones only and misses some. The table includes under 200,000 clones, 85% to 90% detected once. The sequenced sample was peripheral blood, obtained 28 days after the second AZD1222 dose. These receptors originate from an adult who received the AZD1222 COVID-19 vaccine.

The CDR3 here is CAWTPGATNEKLFF. In DNA form, the CDR3 reads TGTGCCTGGACTCCAGGGGCAACTAATGAAAAACTGTTTTTT. This chain connects TRBV30 to TRBJ1-4; maybe TRBD1 (6 bases). CDR1 and CDR2 (germline): GTSNPN, SVGIG (reference sequence). V shed 4 bases and J shed 0 bases, with 9 bases lying between them. The CDR3 runs to 14 residues.

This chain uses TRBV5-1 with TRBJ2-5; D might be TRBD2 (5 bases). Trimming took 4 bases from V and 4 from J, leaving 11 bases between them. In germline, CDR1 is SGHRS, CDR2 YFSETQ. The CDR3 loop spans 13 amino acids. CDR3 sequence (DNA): TGCGCCAGCAGCCGAGGGTACGGAGAGACCCAGTACTTC. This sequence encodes CASSRGYGETQYF. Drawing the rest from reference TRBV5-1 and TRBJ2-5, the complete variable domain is KAGVTQTPRYLIKTRGQQVTLSCSPISGHRSVSWYQQTPGQGLQFLFEYFSETQRNKGNFPGRFSGRQFSNSRSEMNVSTLELGDSALYLCASSRGYGETQYFGPGTRLLVL.

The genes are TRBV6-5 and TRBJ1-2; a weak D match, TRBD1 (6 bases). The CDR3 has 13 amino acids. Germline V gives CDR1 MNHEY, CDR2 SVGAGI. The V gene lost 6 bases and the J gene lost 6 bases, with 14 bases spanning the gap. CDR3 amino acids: CASRGGGVDGYTF. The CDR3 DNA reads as TGTGCCAGCAGAGGGGGAGGGGTGGATGGCTACACCTTC.

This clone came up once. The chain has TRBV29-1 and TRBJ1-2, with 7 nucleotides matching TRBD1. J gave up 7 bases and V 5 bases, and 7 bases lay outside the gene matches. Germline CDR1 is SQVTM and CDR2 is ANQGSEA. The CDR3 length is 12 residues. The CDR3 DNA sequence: TGCAGCGTTTATACAGGGGCAGGTGGCTACACCTTC. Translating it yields CSVYTGAGGYTF.

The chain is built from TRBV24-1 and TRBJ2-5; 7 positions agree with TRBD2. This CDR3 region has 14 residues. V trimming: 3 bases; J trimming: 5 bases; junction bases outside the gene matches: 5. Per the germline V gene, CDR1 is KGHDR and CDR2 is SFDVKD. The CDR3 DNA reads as TGTGCCACCAGTGATCAGACTAGCAGGGAGACCCAGTACTTC. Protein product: CATSDQTSRETQYF.

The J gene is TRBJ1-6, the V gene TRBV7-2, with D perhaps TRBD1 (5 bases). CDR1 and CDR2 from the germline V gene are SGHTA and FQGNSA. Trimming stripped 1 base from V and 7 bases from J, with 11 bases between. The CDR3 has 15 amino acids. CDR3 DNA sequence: TGTGCCAGCAGCTTAGTGGCAGGGCGGAATTCACCCCTCCACTTT. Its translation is CASSLVAGRNSPLHF.

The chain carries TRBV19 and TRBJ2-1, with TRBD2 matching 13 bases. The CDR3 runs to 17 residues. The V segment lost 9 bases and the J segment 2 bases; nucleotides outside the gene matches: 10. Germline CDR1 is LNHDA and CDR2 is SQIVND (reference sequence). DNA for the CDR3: TGTGCCAGCGATAGGACTAGCGGGAGTTCTACCTACAATGAGCAGTTCTTC. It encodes CASDRTSGSSTYNEQFF.